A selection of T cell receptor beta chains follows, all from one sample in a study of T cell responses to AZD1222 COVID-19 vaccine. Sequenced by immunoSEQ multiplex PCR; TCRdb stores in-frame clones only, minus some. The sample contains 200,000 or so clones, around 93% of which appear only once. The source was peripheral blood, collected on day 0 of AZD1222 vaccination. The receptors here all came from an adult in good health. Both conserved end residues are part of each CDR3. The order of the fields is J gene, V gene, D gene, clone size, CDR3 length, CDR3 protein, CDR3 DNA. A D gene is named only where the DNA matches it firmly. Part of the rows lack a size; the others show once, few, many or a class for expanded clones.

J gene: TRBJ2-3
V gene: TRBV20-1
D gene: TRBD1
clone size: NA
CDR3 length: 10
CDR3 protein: CSVRQGWQYF
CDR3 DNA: TGCAGTGTCCGACAGGGATGGCAGTATTTT

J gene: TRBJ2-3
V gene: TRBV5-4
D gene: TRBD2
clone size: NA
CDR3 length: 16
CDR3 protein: CASSTYSGRVTDTQYF
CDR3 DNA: TGTGCCAGCAGCACCTACTCCGGGAGGGTCACAGATACGCAGTATTTT

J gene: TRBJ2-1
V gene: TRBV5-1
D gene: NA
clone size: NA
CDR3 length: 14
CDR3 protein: CASSLEATYNEQFF
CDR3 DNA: TGCGCCAGCAGCTTGGAGGCTACTTACAATGAGCAGTTCTTC

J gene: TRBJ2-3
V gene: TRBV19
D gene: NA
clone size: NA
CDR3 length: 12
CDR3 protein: CASSTRTDTQYF
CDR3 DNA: TGTGCCAGTAGTACACGAACAGATACGCAGTATTTT

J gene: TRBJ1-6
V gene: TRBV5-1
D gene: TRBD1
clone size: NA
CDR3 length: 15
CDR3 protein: CASSLAQGKNSPLHF
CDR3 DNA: TGCGCCAGCAGCTTGGCACAGGGGAAAAATTCACCCCTCCACTTT

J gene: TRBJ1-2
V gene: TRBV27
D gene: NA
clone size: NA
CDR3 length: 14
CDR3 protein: CASSSRPLTNGYTF
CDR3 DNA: TGTGCCAGCAGTTCTCGACCATTGACGAATGGCTACACCTTC

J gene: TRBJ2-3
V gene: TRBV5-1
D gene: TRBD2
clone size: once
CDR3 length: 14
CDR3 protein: CASSLETGRDTQYF
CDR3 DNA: TGCGCCAGCAGCTTGGAAACCGGGAGGGATACGCAGTATTTT

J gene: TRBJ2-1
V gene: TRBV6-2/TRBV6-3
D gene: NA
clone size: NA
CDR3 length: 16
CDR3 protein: CASSPAGGFASNEQFF
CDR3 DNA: TGTGCCAGCAGTCCCGCCGGAGGGTTTGCCTCGAATGAGCAGTTCTTC

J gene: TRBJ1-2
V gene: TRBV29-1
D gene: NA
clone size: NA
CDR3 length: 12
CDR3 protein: CSVEDPQVGYTF
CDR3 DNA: TGCAGCGTTGAAGATCCCCAGGTCGGCTACACCTTC

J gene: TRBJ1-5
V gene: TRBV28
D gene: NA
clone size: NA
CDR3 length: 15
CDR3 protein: CAAWGEGPRNQPQHF
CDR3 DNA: TGTGCCGCTTGGGGAGAGGGACCTCGGAATCAGCCCCAGCATTTT

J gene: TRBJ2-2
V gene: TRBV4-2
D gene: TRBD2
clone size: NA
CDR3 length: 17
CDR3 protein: CASSQVILAGGTGELFF
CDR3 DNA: TGTGCCAGCAGCCAAGTAATCCTAGCGGGAGGCACCGGGGAGCTGTTTTTT

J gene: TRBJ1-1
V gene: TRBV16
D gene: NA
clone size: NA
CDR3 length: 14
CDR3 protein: CASSQSRGNTEAFF
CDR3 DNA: TGTGCCAGCAGCCAATCTCGAGGGAACACTGAAGCTTTCTTT

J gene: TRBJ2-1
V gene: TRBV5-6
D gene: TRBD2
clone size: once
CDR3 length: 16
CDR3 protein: CASSFTTSGRDNEQFF
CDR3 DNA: TGTGCCAGCAGCTTTACGACTAGCGGGAGAGACAATGAGCAGTTCTTC

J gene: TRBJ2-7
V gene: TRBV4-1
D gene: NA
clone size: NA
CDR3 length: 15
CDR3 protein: CASSQEGLISYEQYF
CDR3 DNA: TGCGCCAGCAGCCAAGAAGGCCTCATCTCCTACGAGCAGTACTTC

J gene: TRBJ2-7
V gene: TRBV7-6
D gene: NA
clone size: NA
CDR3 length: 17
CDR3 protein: CASSLAVSRDFSYEQYF
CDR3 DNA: TGTGCCAGCAGCTTAGCGGTCTCCAGGGATTTCTCCTACGAGCAGTACTTC

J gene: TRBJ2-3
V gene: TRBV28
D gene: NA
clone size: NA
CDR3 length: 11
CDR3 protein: CASSITDTQYF
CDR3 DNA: TGTGCCAGCAGCATTACAGATACGCAGTATTTT

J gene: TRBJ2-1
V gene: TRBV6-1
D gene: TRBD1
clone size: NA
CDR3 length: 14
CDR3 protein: CASSEGQGQWEQFF
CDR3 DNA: TGTGCCAGCAGTGAGGGACAGGGGCAATGGGAGCAGTTCTTC

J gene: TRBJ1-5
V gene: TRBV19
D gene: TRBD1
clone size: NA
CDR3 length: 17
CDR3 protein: CASSIDLWGQNNQPQHF
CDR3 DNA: TGTGCCAGTAGTATAGATCTATGGGGACAGAACAATCAGCCCCAGCATTTT

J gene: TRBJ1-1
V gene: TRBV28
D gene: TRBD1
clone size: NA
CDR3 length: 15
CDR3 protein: CASSSGDRERYEAFF
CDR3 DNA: TGTGCCAGCAGTTCAGGGGACAGGGAGCGATATGAAGCTTTCTTT

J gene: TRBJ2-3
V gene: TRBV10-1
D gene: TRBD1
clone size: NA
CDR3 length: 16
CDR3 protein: CASSEMGGQGSDTQYF
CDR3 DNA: TGCGCCAGCAGTGAAATGGGGGGACAGGGTTCAGATACGCAGTATTTT

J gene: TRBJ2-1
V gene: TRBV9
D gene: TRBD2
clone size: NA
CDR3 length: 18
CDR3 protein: CASSVGLAGAGSYNEQFF
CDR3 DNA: TGTGCCAGCAGCGTGGGACTAGCGGGAGCTGGCTCCTACAATGAGCAGTTCTTC

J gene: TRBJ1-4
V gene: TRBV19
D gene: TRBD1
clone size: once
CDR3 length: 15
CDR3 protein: CASSTRQGSNEKLFF
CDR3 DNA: TGTGCCAGTAGTACCCGACAGGGGTCTAATGAAAAACTGTTTTTT

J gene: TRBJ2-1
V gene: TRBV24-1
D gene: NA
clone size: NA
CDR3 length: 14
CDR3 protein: CATSASRGMNEQFF
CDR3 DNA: TGTGCCACCAGTGCTAGCCGGGGTATGAATGAGCAGTTCTTC